Reported below is one T cell receptor beta chain. Antigen: not known. Produced via immunoSEQ multiplex PCR; TCRdb's table is partial and in-frame only. The data show 90,000 to 120,000 clones, with roughly 89% seen just once and approximately 15% held by the top ten. The sample belongs to a study of T cell responses to AZD1222 COVID-19 vaccine. At the level of the study: Both about-4-week and about-12-week second-dose recipients were combined. Study findings and constraints: The study sampled repertoires only after the peak T cell response.

CDR1 is SGHAT and CDR2 is FQNNGV in the germline V gene. The length of the CDR3 is 16 residues. Trimming removed 5 bases from V and 8 bases from J; junction bases left unmatched: 13. The chain links TRBV11-2 to TRBJ2-1; 9 bases match TRBD2. This material consisted of peripheral blood, taken on day 0 of AZD1222 vaccination. The clonotype comes from an adult in good health. The CDR3 spells CASSPKPGLAHDEQFF. In DNA, the CDR3 is TGTGCCAGCAGCCCGAAACCGGGACTAGCACACGATGAGCAGTTCTTC.